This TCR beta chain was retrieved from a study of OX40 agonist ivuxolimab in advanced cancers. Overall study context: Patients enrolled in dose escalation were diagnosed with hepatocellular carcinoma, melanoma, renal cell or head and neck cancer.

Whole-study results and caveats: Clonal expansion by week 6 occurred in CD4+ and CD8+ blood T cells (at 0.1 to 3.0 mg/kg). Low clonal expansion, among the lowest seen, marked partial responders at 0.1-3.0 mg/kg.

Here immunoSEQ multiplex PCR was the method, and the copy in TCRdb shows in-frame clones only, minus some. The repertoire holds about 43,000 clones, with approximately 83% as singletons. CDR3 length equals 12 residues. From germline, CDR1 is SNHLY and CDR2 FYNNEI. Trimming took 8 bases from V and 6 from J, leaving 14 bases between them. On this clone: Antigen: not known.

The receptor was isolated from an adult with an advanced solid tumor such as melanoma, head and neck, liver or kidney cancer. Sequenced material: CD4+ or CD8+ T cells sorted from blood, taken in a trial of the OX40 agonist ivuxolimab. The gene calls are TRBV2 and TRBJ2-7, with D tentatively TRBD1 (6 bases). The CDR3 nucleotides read TGTGCCAGCCGTAGTGGGGGCGCCGAGCAGTACTTC. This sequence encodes CASRSGGAEQYF. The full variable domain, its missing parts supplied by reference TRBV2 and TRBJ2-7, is EPEVTQTPSHQVTQMGQEVILRCVPISNHLYFYWYRQILGQKVEFLVSFYNNEISEKSEIFDDQFSVERPDGSNFTLKIRSTKLEDSAMYFCASRSGGAEQYFGPGTRLTVT.